This TCR beta chain originates from a study of CD4 and CD8 cells across lung adenocarcinoma regions. TCRdb analysed the PCR reads with MiXCR anew, one entry per CDR3 protein. The sample gives 9,000 to 15,000 distinct CDR3 sequences, 53% of which show up once; 33% is in the top ten. Samples came from patients with localized non-small cell lung adenocarcinoma. CDR3 length: 14 amino acids. Germline CDR1 ENHRY, CDR2 SYGVKD. The sequenced material came from CD8+ T cells from the center of a lung tumor. This receptor was taken from a female donor with lung adenocarcinoma. The CD4 and CD8 labels of this study may be unreliable. The rearrangement links TRBV10-3 to TRBJ2-3; possible D gene TRBD2, 7 bases. The J call may be mistaken, given a closer DNA end match to TRBJ2-7. CDR3 nucleotide sequence: TGTGCGGGCCGAGGGGGAGGGGGGAAAGAGACGCAGTACTTC. This translates into CAGRGGGGKETQYF.